Presented here are 32 T cell receptor beta chains from one specimen sequenced in a study of T cell responses to AZD1222 COVID-19 vaccine. Libraries were prepared by immunoSEQ multiplex PCR; TCRdb keeps only in-frame clonotypes and omits some of them. The repertoire holds about 180,000 clones, with 80% to 95% as singletons. The sequencing here drew on peripheral blood, taken 28 days after the second AZD1222 dose. These TCRs come from an adult who received the AZD1222 COVID-19 vaccine.

The chain is built from TRBV7-2 and TRBJ2-7; 9 bases match TRBD1. The V and J ends lost 3 bases and 3 bases, in that order; junction bases with no gene match: 3. The CDR3 covers 14 residues. CDR1 is SGHTA, CDR2 FQGNSA, per germline. Here the CDR3 DNA reads TGTGCCAGCAGCTTGGGACAGGGATACTACGAGCAGTACTTC. Amino acids: CASSLGQGYYEQYF.

This chain connects TRBV19 to TRBJ2-1; weak D call: TRBD2 (6 bases). Per germline, CDR1 LNHDA and CDR2 SQIVND (reference sequence). The CDR3 totals 16 residues. The V and J ends lost 5 bases and 9 bases respectively, with 23 bases between them. The CDR3 nucleotides are TGTGCCAGTAGTCCCCAGCCGGGAGTCCGTTCTATTGAGCAGTTCTTC. It codes for CASSPQPGVRSIEQFF. The variable domain in full, completed from reference TRBV19 and TRBJ2-1, reads DGGITQSPKYLFRKEGQNVTLSCEQNLNHDAMYWYRQDPGQGLRLIYYSQIVNDFQKGDIAEGYSVSREKKESFPLTVTSAQKNPTAFYLCASSPQPGVRSIEQFFGPGTRLTVL.

A few counts support this clone. Distinct nucleotide sequences in the sample also encode this CDR3. The V gene is TRBV3-1 (or the pseudogene TRBV3-2), the J gene TRBJ2-7; D is uncertain. The CDR3 runs 11 residues. Trimming removed 1 base from V and 6 bases from J, with 4 bases in between. CDR1 LGHDT and CDR2 YNNKEL come from the germline V gene (reference sequence). This chain's CDR3 is CASSQVSEQYF. In nucleotides, the CDR3 is TGTGCCAGCAGCCAAGTATCCGAGCAGTACTTC.

This sequence joins TRBV28 and TRBJ1-3; 7 bases line up with TRBD1. V was pared by 6 bases and J by 0 bases, with 5 bases of the junction left unmatched. The CDR3 length is 15 residues. CDR1 is MDHEN and CDR2 is SYDVKM in the germline V gene. The CDR3 here is CASRTGYVSGNTIYF. CDR3 sequence (DNA): TGTGCCAGCAGGACAGGGTACGTCTCTGGAAACACCATATATTTT.

The J gene is TRBJ1-2, the V gene TRBV29-1; unclear D gene. The CDR3 has 10 residues. Germline V gene lookup returns CDR1 SQVTM and CDR2 ANQGSEA. Trimming pared 6 bases from V and 14 bases from J, leaving 16 bases between. DNA of the CDR3: TGCAGCGTGGACGTCCGAGCTGGAACCTTC. Residues: CSVDVRAGTF.

The chain uses TRBV7-2 and TRBJ2-7, with 7 bases identical to TRBD2. Germline V gives CDR1 SGHTA, CDR2 FQGNSA. This CDR3 is 15 amino acids long. The V gene end was trimmed by 5 bases and the J gene end by 3 bases; junction bases not matched to a gene: 10. In DNA, the CDR3 is TGTGCCAGCAGCAGTACCGGGACTAAGGGCTACGAGCAGTACTTC. Translated: CASSSTGTKGYEQYF.

This chain connects TRBV19 to TRBJ1-3; D gene uncertain. Trimming pared 4 bases from V and 0 bases from J, leaving 10 bases between. The CDR3 covers 15 residues. The germline CDR1 and CDR2 sequences are LNHDA and SQIVND (reference sequence). The chain's CDR3 is CASSRAGSSGNTIYF. CDR3 coding DNA: TGTGCCAGTAGTAGGGCGGGGAGCTCTGGAAACACCATATATTTT.

This clone has just one count. The rearrangement joins TRBV10-1 to TRBJ1-1; 8 positions agree with TRBD1. The length of the CDR3 is 15 residues. Germline V CDR1 and CDR2: WNHNN, SYGVQD (reference sequence). V shed 10 bases and J 1 base; nucleotides not matched to a gene: 11. In nucleotides, the CDR3 is TGCGCCACAGCAAGACGCGGGACAGGGAACACTGAAGCTTTCTTT. The encoded protein is CATARRGTGNTEAFF.

The chain recombines TRBV4-3 with TRBJ1-4, with 7 bases matching TRBD1. The CDR3 loop spans 15 amino acids. Germline-derived CDR1 and CDR2 are LGHNA and YSLEER. V trimming: 1 base; J trimming: 4 bases; junction bases outside the gene matches: 3. The CDR3: CASSQGTGSNEKLFF. The CDR3 DNA follows: TGCGCCAGCAGCCAAGGGACAGGTAGTAATGAAAAACTGTTTTTT.

The chain couples TRBV6-6 to TRBJ2-3; 8 nucleotides align to TRBD2. Germline CDR1 reads MNHNY; CDR2 reads SVGAGI (reference sequence). This CDR3 is 17 amino acids long. Trimming cost V 5 bases and J 3 bases; bases outside gene matches: 13. CDR3 in amino acids: CASSLMVGGGSTDTQYF. CDR3 nucleotide sequence: TGTGCCAGCAGTCTGATGGTCGGGGGGGGAAGTACAGATACGCAGTATTTT.

The chain combines TRBV10-3 with TRBJ2-7, with D possibly matching TRBD2 (6 bases). V lost 7 bases and J 5 bases, leaving 15 bases between the germline ends. The CDR3 spans 13 residues. Germline V lookup: CDR1 ENHRY, CDR2 SYGVKD. The DNA for the CDR3 is TGTGCCATCACGGCGGGAACAGCTGACGAGCAGTACTTC. This gives the protein CAITAGTADEQYF.

The chain carries TRBV2 and TRBJ2-3; TRBD2 agrees at 13 bases. The CDR3 totals 18 residues. Trimming removed 1 base from V and 5 bases from J; junction bases left unmatched: 9. Per germline, CDR1 SNHLY and CDR2 FYNNEI. The chain's CDR3 is CASSEVVTSGRAIDTQYF. The DNA for the CDR3 is TGTGCCAGCAGTGAAGTGGTAACTAGCGGGAGGGCCATAGATACGCAGTATTTT.

For the CDR3, the DNA is TGTGCCCGGCCACTGAGGGATGGCTACACCTTC. Its translation is CARPLRDGYTF. The chain employs TRBV21-1 and TRBJ1-2. TRBV21-1 counts as a pseudogene. The CDR3 spans 11 residues.

The J gene is TRBJ2-3, the V gene TRBV9; D is tentatively TRBD1 or TRBD2 (6 bases each). This CDR3 has 16 amino acids. V was shortened by 0 bases and J by 0 bases, with 11 bases between the two germline ends. Germline CDR1 and CDR2: SGDLS and YYNGEE. The CDR3 DNA reads TGTGCCAGCAGCGTAGTAGAGGGGGGAAGCACAGATACGCAGTATTTT. This encodes CASSVVEGGSTDTQYF.

The chain carries TRBV5-1 and TRBJ2-1; 8 bases match TRBD2. The V gene end was trimmed by 4 bases and the J gene end by 5 bases; junction bases not matched to a gene: 8. This CDR3 region has 15 residues. Germline V gene sequence: CDR1 SGHRS, CDR2 YFSETQ. CDR3: CASSELGGAHNEQFF. The CDR3 DNA is TGCGCCAGCAGCGAGCTCGGGGGGGCGCACAATGAGCAGTTCTTC.

This clone was counted only a few times. The gene calls are TRBV4-1 and TRBJ1-6, with TRBD1 identical over 10 bases. Germline V gives CDR1 MGHRA, CDR2 YSYEKL. With V trimmed by 1 base and J by 9 bases, 6 bases remained unmatched. The CDR3 length is 16 residues. CDR3 sequence (DNA): TGCGCCAGCAGCCAAGGCATGGGACAGGGGTTTTCACCCCTCCACTTT. It codes for CASSQGMGQGFSPLHF.

The gene calls are TRBV6-6 and TRBJ1-1; 9 bases line up with TRBD1. V lost 0 bases and J lost 6; bases outside the gene matches: 5. Germline loops: CDR1 MNHNY, CDR2 SVGAGI (reference sequence). There are 15 residues in the CDR3. In nucleotides, the CDR3 is TGTGCCAGCAGTTACTCGGGGGACAGGGCCCCTGAAGCTTTCTTT. Amino acid sequence: CASSYSGDRAPEAFF.

The chain uses TRBV7-3 and TRBJ2-2, with D uncertain. This CDR3 has 12 amino acids. V dropped 5 bases and J dropped 1 base, with 2 bases sitting between them. Germline CDR1 and CDR2: SGHTA and FQGTGA. CDR3 sequence reads: CASSVNTGELFF. The CDR3 nucleotides are TGTGCCAGCAGCGTGAACACCGGGGAGCTGTTTTTT.

V is TRBV18 and J is TRBJ1-2, with 7 bases that match TRBD1. J lost 4 bases, V lost 6 bases, and 5 bases had no gene match. The CDR3 sequence is 13 residues long. The germline CDR1 and CDR2 sequences are KGHSH and LQKENI. The CDR3 DNA is TGTGCCAGCTCGCCGGGACAGATCTATGGCTACACCTTC. Translated: CASSPGQIYGYTF.

The chain links TRBV2 to TRBJ2-1, with D hard to call. CDR3 length: 12 residues. Germline V CDR1 and CDR2: SNHLY, FYNNEI. Trimming took 5 bases from V and 6 from J, leaving 8 bases between them. The CDR3 sequence: CASSTGSNEQFF. CDR3 in DNA: TGTGCCAGCAGTACCGGGTCCAATGAGCAGTTCTTC. The full variable domain, in which reference TRBV2 and TRBJ2-1 provide the parts outside the CDR3, is EPEVTQTPSHQVTQMGQEVILRCVPISNHLYFYWYRQILGQKVEFLVSFYNNEISEKSEIFDDQFSVERPDGSNFTLKIRSTKLEDSAMYFCASSTGSNEQFFGPGTRLTVL.

The V gene is TRBV2, the J gene TRBJ2-5; possible D gene TRBD2, 6 bases. CDR1 and CDR2 from the germline V gene are SNHLY and FYNNEI. The V end lost 8 bases, the J end lost 4 bases, and 11 bases lay between the germline ends. The CDR3 has 12 residues. The CDR3 here is CASWGEVETQYF. CDR3 coding DNA: TGTGCCAGCTGGGGGGAGGTAGAGACCCAGTACTTC.

The J gene is TRBJ2-7, the V gene TRBV12-3 or TRBV12-4; 7 bases align to TRBD1. The CDR3 runs 13 residues. The V and J ends lost 9 bases and 3 bases, in that order; junction bases with no gene match: 8. The CDR3 protein is CASQYRGNYEQYF. CDR3 sequence (DNA): TGTGCCAGTCAGTACAGGGGAAACTACGAGCAGTACTTC.

The chain employs TRBV3-1 (or the pseudogene TRBV3-2) and TRBJ2-2; D gene uncertain. This CDR3 comprises 16 residues. The V and J ends lost 0 bases and 0 bases respectively, with 8 bases between them. Germline values: CDR1 LGHDT, CDR2 YNNKEL (reference sequence). CDR3 nucleotides: TGTGCCAGCAGCCAAGAACGCGGAGCGAACACCGGGGAGCTGTTTTTT. Its protein product is CASSQERGANTGELFF.

The CDR3 nucleotides are TGTGCCAGCAGTAAAGAACCGGGACAAATTAACTATGGCTACACCTTC. Translating it yields CASSKEPGQINYGYTF. The V gene is TRBV28, the J gene TRBJ1-2; D is perhaps TRBD1 (6 bases). Looked up from germline, CDR1 is MDHEN and CDR2 is SYDVKM. V lost 5 bases to trimming and J lost 1 base, with 17 bases between them. The CDR3 extends over 16 amino acids.

This clone was seen just once. This chain's CDR3 is CASSKYNEQFF. For the CDR3, the DNA is TGTGCCAGTAGTAAATACAATGAGCAGTTCTTC. This chain connects TRBV19 to TRBJ2-1; D is ambiguous. This CDR3 has 11 amino acids. CDR1 is LNHDA, CDR2 SQIVND, per germline (reference sequence). V was shortened by 4 bases and J by 4 bases, with 2 bases between the two germline ends.

The chain couples TRBV7-9 to TRBJ2-1, with D unresolved. The CDR3 contains 16 residues. V lost 1 base and J 6 bases, leaving 16 bases between the germline ends. Germline V lookup: CDR1 SEHNR, CDR2 FQNEAQ (reference sequence). This CDR3 is CASSLVLSGPGNEQFF. The CDR3 nucleotides are TGTGCCAGCAGCTTAGTTCTTTCGGGTCCGGGCAATGAGCAGTTCTTC.

The chain is built from TRBV7-3 and TRBJ2-5; either TRBD1 or TRBD2 may supply D (7 bases each). CDR1 SGHTA and CDR2 FQGTGA come from the germline V gene. Trimming took 5 bases from V and 4 from J, leaving 14 bases between them. CDR3 length: 14 residues. This chain's CDR3 is CASSPGGGRETQYF. DNA of the CDR3: TGTGCCAGCAGCCCAGGGGGGGGAAGAGAGACCCAGTACTTC.

The rearrangement links TRBV19 to TRBJ2-7, with D possibly matching TRBD1 (6 bases). The CDR3 contains 15 residues. Per germline, CDR1 LNHDA and CDR2 SQIVND (reference sequence). Trimming stripped 5 bases from V and 5 bases from J, with 19 bases between. This CDR3 reads CASSALRGKTDEQYF. The CDR3 nucleotides are TGTGCCAGTAGTGCTTTAAGGGGGAAAACGGACGAGCAGTACTTC.

The CDR3 coding sequence is TGTGCCAGCAGTGTAGGCAGGGTCACGCAGGGCTCACCCCTCCACTTT. Protein product: CASSVGRVTQGSPLHF. V usage is TRBV2 and J usage is TRBJ1-6; weak D call: TRBD1 (5 bases). The CDR3 totals 16 residues. Looked up from germline, CDR1 is SNHLY and CDR2 is FYNNEI. Trimming stripped 4 bases from V and 10 bases from J, with 20 bases between.

The chain carries TRBV12-3 or TRBV12-4 and TRBJ2-1, with TRBD1 matching over 7 bases. CDR3 length: 13 residues. V was clipped by 6 bases and J by 9 bases; unmatched bases: 8. The CDR3 sequence is CASSRGQDVEQFF. The CDR3 DNA reads as TGTGCCAGCAGCCGTGGACAGGATGTTGAGCAGTTCTTC.

The J gene is TRBJ1-1, the V gene TRBV6-5; D is undetermined. The CDR3 spans 13 residues. Trimming took off 5 bases at V and 8 bases at J, with 15 bases between the two ends. From germline, CDR1 is MNHEY and CDR2 SVGAGI. In DNA, the CDR3 is TGTGCCAGCAGTACGGGAGGGTCCACCGAAGCTTTCTTT. Translating it yields CASSTGGSTEAFF.

The chain links TRBV27 to TRBJ1-1, with 10 bases aligning to TRBD1. Germline CDR1 and CDR2: MNHEY and SMNVEV (reference sequence). Trimming removed 0 bases from V and 4 bases from J; junction bases left unmatched: 14. This CDR3 is built from 19 residues. The CDR3 loop reads CASSLSTLRDRGFGTEAFF. The CDR3 coding sequence is TGTGCCAGCAGTTTATCGACCCTCCGGGACAGGGGATTCGGCACTGAAGCTTTCTTT.